A selection of T cell receptor beta chains follows, all from one sample in a study of blood T cell repertoires in COVID-19. Generated by immunoSEQ multiplex PCR, the TCRdb table keeps only in-frame clones and is missing some. The sample includes 90,000 to 110,000 clones, about 79% of them seen just once. The sample consisted of peripheral blood. Receptor source: an elderly woman with active or convalescent COVID-19. Both conserved end residues are part of each CDR3. The order of the fields is clone size, V gene, CDR3 length, D gene, J gene, CDR3 protein, CDR3 DNA. A D gene is named only where the DNA matches it firmly. Rows give clone size only sometimes, using once, few, many, or a class for an expanded clone.

.	TRBV13	15	TRBD1	TRBJ1-6	CASSLVGTAESPLHF	TGTGCCAGCAGCTTAGTTGGGACAGCAGAGTCACCCCTCCACTTT
.	TRBV5-6	15	.	TRBJ2-3	CASSVGSTGTDTQYF	TGTGCCAGCAGCGTCGGGAGTACCGGCACAGATACGCAGTATTTT
.	TRBV5-4	16	TRBD1	TRBJ1-5	CASSLGGGDGNQPQHF	TGTGCCAGCAGCTTGGGAGGGGGCGATGGCAATCAGCCCCAGCATTTT
few	TRBV18	15	.	TRBJ1-6	CASSPLQGDGSPLHF	TGTGCCAGCTCACCGCTACAGGGAGATGGTTCACCCCTCCACTTT
.	TRBV2	16	.	TRBJ1-3	CASRKTGPLSENTIYF	TGTGCCAGCAGGAAGACAGGACCCCTCTCTGAAAACACCATATATTTT
few	TRBV5-6	15	.	TRBJ2-6	CASSRTVAGANVLTF	TGTGCCAGCAGTCGGACAGTGGCCGGGGCCAACGTCCTGACTTTC
.	TRBV18	20	TRBD2	TRBJ2-3	CASSPTGTSGSQGNTDTQYF	TGTGCCAGCTCACCAACGGGAACTAGCGGGAGTCAAGGGAACACAGATACGCAGTATTTT
.	TRBV4-1	15	.	TRBJ2-7	CASSPPGLLSHEQYF	TGCGCCAGCAGCCCGCCGGGACTTCTATCTCACGAGCAGTACTTC
.	TRBV19	16	.	TRBJ2-2	CASQKGGTLTTGELFF	TGTGCCAGTCAAAAGGGGGGGACCCTAACCACCGGGGAGCTGTTTTTT
.	TRBV19	14	.	TRBJ2-1	CASSLNQGFDEQFF	TGTGCCAGTAGCTTAAATCAGGGTTTCGATGAGCAGTTCTTC
.	TRBV4-2	18	TRBD2	TRBJ2-2	CASSQDLVAGGPTGELFF	TGTGCCAGCAGCCAAGATCTGGTAGCGGGAGGGCCGACCGGGGAGCTGTTTTTT
.	TRBV7-9	17	TRBD2	TRBJ2-6	CASIPTSGSSGANVLTF	TGTGCCAGCATACCTACTAGCGGGTCCTCTGGGGCCAACGTCCTGACTTTC
once	TRBV6-5	15	.	TRBJ2-3	CASSQGATGLAAQYF	TGTGCCAGCAGCCAGGGGGCCACGGGACTAGCTGCGCAGTATTTT
.	TRBV6-5	13	.	TRBJ2-7	CASSDPTAREQYF	TGTGCCAGCAGCGACCCGACTGCCAGAGAGCAGTACTTC
.	TRBV15	14	.	TRBJ2-3	CATSRELGGYTQYF	TGTGCCACCAGCAGAGAATTAGGAGGATATACGCAGTATTTT
.	TRBV11-2	13	.	TRBJ1-1	CASSLGRESEAFF	TGTGCCAGCAGCTTAGGTAGGGAGAGTGAAGCTTTCTTT
once	TRBV24-1	15	TRBD1	TRBJ2-2	CATRKPGQETGELFF	TGTGCCACCAGGAAACCGGGACAGGAGACCGGGGAGCTGTTTTTT
.	TRBV11-2	17	.	TRBJ2-1	CASSLDPITTGSNEQFF	TGTGCCAGCAGCTTAGATCCAATAACTACAGGGTCCAATGAGCAGTTCTTC
.	TRBV7-2	14	.	TRBJ1-2	CASSPGQLNYGYTF	TGTGCCAGCAGCCCTGGACAGCTTAACTATGGCTACACCTTC
.	TRBV9	14	.	TRBJ1-2	CASRTTGSIHGYTF	TGTGCCAGCAGAACTACAGGGAGTATACATGGCTACACCTTC
once	TRBV2	14	.	TRBJ1-6	CASRPGLNNSPLHF	TGTGCCAGCAGACCGGGACTGAATAATTCACCCCTCCACTTT
once	TRBV7-7	17	.	TRBJ2-3	CASSSYPWGGCTDTQYF	TGTGCTAGCAGCTCCTACCCTTGGGGGGGCTGCACAGATACGCAGTATTTT
once	TRBV19	14	TRBD2	TRBJ2-1	CASREREVYNEQFF	TGTGCCAGTAGGGAGCGGGAGGTGTACAATGAGCAGTTCTTC
.	TRBV30	11	TRBD2	TRBJ2-1	CAWSTLAGQFF	TGTGCCTGGAGTACACTAGCGGGACAGTTCTTC
.	TRBV7-9	15	.	TRBJ2-1	CASSLRGTSRNEQFF	TGTGCCAGCAGCTTGCGCGGGACCTCCAGAAATGAGCAGTTCTTC
.	TRBV28	16	TRBD1	TRBJ1-2	CASSSGQGLSNYGYTF	TGTGCCAGCAGTTCAGGACAGGGCTTGTCGAACTATGGCTACACCTTC
.	TRBV7-2	15	.	TRBJ1-5	CASSSRGGPNQPQHF	TGTGCCAGCAGCTCCCGGGGGGGGCCTAATCAGCCCCAGCATTTT
.	TRBV2	15	.	TRBJ2-1	CASSGRASRGNEQFF	TGTGCCAGCAGCGGACGGGCTTCAAGAGGGAATGAGCAGTTCTTC
.	TRBV9	12	TRBD1	TRBJ2-4	CASSVEQGNQYF	TGTGCCAGCAGCGTAGAACAGGGGAATCAGTACTTC
.	TRBV18	14	.	TRBJ1-1	CASSPGTPPTEAFF	TGTGCCAGCTCACCCGGGACACCACCGACTGAAGCTTTCTTT
.	TRBV7-2	15	TRBD2	TRBJ2-1	CASSFSGRIYNEQFF	TGTGCCAGCAGCTTTAGCGGGAGAATCTACAATGAGCAGTTCTTC
.	TRBV5-1	16	.	TRBJ2-2	CASSPAASPIPGELFF	TGCGCCAGCAGCCCAGCGGCCAGTCCAATTCCCGGGGAGCTGTTTTTT
.	TRBV27	20	TRBD1	TRBJ2-7	CASSLRTGPAGTASSYEQYF	TGTGCCAGCAGCCTGCGGACAGGCCCCGCTGGCACCGCGAGCTCCTACGAGCAGTACTTC
.	TRBV7-6	15	TRBD1	TRBJ1-4	CASGRTGGRNEKLFF	TGTGCCAGCGGGAGGACAGGGGGTAGGAATGAAAAACTGTTTTTT
.	TRBV5-8	16	TRBD2	TRBJ2-1	CASSPLTSGRLNEQFF	TGTGCCAGCAGCCCCCTGACTAGCGGGAGGCTCAATGAGCAGTTCTTC
.	TRBV28	14	.	TRBJ1-1	CASSLSQGNTEAFF	TGTGCCAGCAGTTTAAGTCAGGGAAACACTGAAGCTTTCTTT
.	TRBV29-1	12	.	TRBJ1-2	CSVGQVNQGYTF	TGCAGCGTTGGGCAGGTTAATCAAGGCTACACCTTC
.	TRBV11-2	16	.	TRBJ1-5	CASSLTGGVGGWPQHF	TGTGCCAGCAGCTTAACAGGAGGCGTAGGGGGTTGGCCCCAGCATTTT
.	TRBV2	15	.	TRBJ2-5	CASSEMGLARETQYF	TGTGCCAGCAGTGAAATGGGACTGGCGCGAGAGACCCAGTACTTC
.	TRBV5-8	14	.	TRBJ2-2	CASSADWNTGELFF	TGTGCCAGCAGCGCTGACTGGAACACCGGGGAGCTGTTTTTT
.	TRBV19	17	TRBD2	TRBJ2-1	CASSIGGAGRSYNEQFF	TGTGCCAGTAGTATAGGCGGAGCGGGACGCTCCTACAATGAGCAGTTCTTC
.	TRBV5-4	15	TRBD1	TRBJ1-6	CASSLGDRGTSPLHF	TGTGCCAGCAGCTTGGGGGACAGGGGGACTTCACCCCTCCACTTT
.	TRBV20-1	16	TRBD2	TRBJ2-1	CSASTGTSGRWNEQFF	TGCAGTGCGAGTACCGGGACTAGCGGGAGGTGGAATGAGCAGTTCTTC
.	TRBV4-1	15	TRBD1	TRBJ1-1	CASSQARTGGTEAFF	TGCGCCAGCAGCCAAGCTCGGACAGGGGGCACTGAAGCTTTCTTT
many	TRBV4-1	15	TRBD1	TRBJ1-6	CASSQGKGGGSPLHF	TGCGCCAGCAGCCAAGGAAAAGGGGGCGGTTCACCCCTCCACTTT
.	TRBV5-1	14	TRBD1	TRBJ1-4	CASSLGTGHEKLFF	TGCGCCAGCAGCTTGGGGACAGGGCATGAAAAACTGTTTTTT
.	TRBV5-1	16	TRBD1	TRBJ1-3	CASSSIPGQGWGTIYF	TGCGCCAGCAGCTCGATTCCGGGACAGGGGTGGGGCACCATATATTTT
.	TRBV4-2	17	TRBD2	TRBJ2-1	CASSQAAGTSGSDEQFF	TGTGCCAGCAGCCAGGCCGCCGGGACTAGCGGGAGTGATGAGCAGTTCTTC